This T cell receptor beta chain appears in the sequencing data of a study of Ad26.COV2.S vaccination and SARS-CoV-2 variants. Overall study findings and caveats: Spike-specific TCR breadth was greater in vaccine than placebo recipients.

Profiled with immunoSEQ multiplex PCR; TCRdb holds only in-frame clones, not every one. The sample includes 250,000 to 300,000 clones, around 87% seen only once; the top ten take around 3%. V was pared by 0 bases and J by 8 bases, with 3 bases of the junction left unmatched. The germline V gene has CDR1 GTSNPN and CDR2 SVGIG (reference sequence). CDR3 length: 13 residues. Treatment noted: around 19 received Ad26.COV2.S at low or high dose, single or two shots; about 5 received placebo; per-sample allocation not given. Samples came from day 63 after the first vaccine or placebo injection. SARS-CoV-2 spike from the Wuhan strain was encoded by the vaccine, an Ad26 vector. Note on this clone: What it binds is unknown. The sample holds other DNA sequences that translate to the same CDR3.

This specimen was peripheral blood, taken in a trial of Ad26.COV2.S vaccine versus placebo. V is TRBV30 and J is TRBJ1-4; 7 bases are shared with TRBD1. The receptor was isolated from a person aged 18-65 years who received the Ad26.COV2.S COVID-19 vaccine or a placebo. Here the CDR3 DNA reads TGTGCCTGGAGTGTAGGGACAGTCGAAAAACTGTTTTTT. It translates to CAWSVGTVEKLFF.